The TCR beta chain under discussion was sequenced for a study of identical twins. This clonotype was detected ten times or more. Its matching antigen is unknown. TCRdb used MiXCR to reprocess the 5' RACE reads, holding one entry per CDR3 protein. The table includes some 200,000 distinct CDR3 sequences, about 7.5% detected once. The germline CDR1 and CDR2 sequences are LNHNV and YYDKDF (reference sequence). Trimming stripped 0 bases from V and 4 bases from J, with 12 bases between. This CDR3 is 16 amino acids long. Study outcomes and limitations: Weaker excess twin sharing was seen among beta out-of-frame sequences.

Healthy Caucasian donors formed the entire cohort. The same sample was also used in a study of yellow fever vaccine responses in identical twins.

The clonotype was recovered from a woman aged 18-29 years in good health. Material for sequencing was memory (CD45RO+) T cells sorted from blood. The chain uses TRBV15 and TRBJ2-2, with D possibly called TRBD1 or TRBD2 (5 bases each). In DNA, the CDR3 is TGTGCCACCAGCAGAGATCTATGGGGGACCACCGGGGAGCTGTTTTTT. Its protein product is CATSRDLWGTTGELFF.